This TCR beta chain was obtained from a study of blood T cell repertoires in COVID-19. Overall study context: The analysed material was cDNA or gDNA that came from T cells, B-cell-depleted T cells, or PBMCs.

Individuals aged roughly 18 to 100 years were recruited from fewer than 25 US areas. Categorization into cohorts depended on clinical history that participants reported. For recovered donors of Cohort 3, there were two negative PCRs, clearance, or symptom resolution. This CDR3 has 11 amino acids. Germline-derived CDR1 and CDR2 are DFQATT and SNEGSKA (reference sequence). The germline V and J ends were trimmed by 4 bases and 9 bases, with 12 bases remaining between them. TCRdb's copy holds only in-frame clones and misses some; the assay was immunoSEQ multiplex PCR. There are approximately 300,000 clones in the sample; more than 85% occur only once, and about 18% lies in the top ten.

Sequencing was done on a sample of PBMCs or T cells enriched from blood (not recorded which). The rearrangement links TRBV20-1 to TRBJ1-1; D uncertain. This TCR was recovered from a woman under 40 who had recovered from COVID-19. The CDR3 loop is CSAIPGEKAFF. CDR3 in DNA: TGCAGTGCTATCCCCGGGGAAAAAGCTTTCTTT.